These T cell receptor beta chains were read from a single sample in a study of CD8+ T cells in alopecia areata. Assay: immunoSEQ multiplex PCR; the TCRdb copy retains only in-frame clones and omits some. The sample lists around 200,000 clones; around 50% were seen once. This specimen consisted of CD8+ T cells sorted from blood, obtained at week 24, from a patient treated with tofacitinib. These TCRs come from a human donor with alopecia areata. CDR3s include the opening cysteine and the closing phenylalanine or tryptophan. Fields, in order: J gene, clone size, D gene, V gene, CDR3 DNA, CDR3 protein. A D gene is named only where the DNA matches it firmly. Clone size is not always given. Where it is, it says once, few, many or a class for expanded clones.

J gene: TRBJ1-5
clone size: few
D gene: .
V gene: TRBV15
CDR3 DNA: TGTGCCACCAGCAGAGAACTTATGGGGCGGCAGCCCCAGCATTTT
CDR3 protein: CATSRELMGRQPQHF

J gene: TRBJ2-2
clone size: .
D gene: .
V gene: TRBV2
CDR3 DNA: TGTGCCAGCAGTGGAGTCACCGGGGAGCTGTTTTTT
CDR3 protein: CASSGVTGELFF

J gene: TRBJ1-4
clone size: few
D gene: TRBD1
V gene: TRBV15
CDR3 DNA: TGTGCCACCGAGAGGACAGGGGGCTTTTTTGAAAAACTGTTTTTT
CDR3 protein: CATERTGGFFEKLFF

J gene: TRBJ2-1
clone size: .
D gene: .
V gene: TRBV7-9
CDR3 DNA: TGTGCCAGCAGCTTAGCAGTAGCGGCCCTGTTGAATGAGCAGTTCTTC
CDR3 protein: CASSLAVAALLNEQFF

J gene: TRBJ2-5
clone size: few
D gene: .
V gene: TRBV27
CDR3 DNA: TGTGCCAGCAGTTTAGGTCCGGGACCGCAAGAGACCCAGTACTTC
CDR3 protein: CASSLGPGPQETQYF

J gene: TRBJ1-5
clone size: .
D gene: .
V gene: TRBV15
CDR3 DNA: TGTGCCACCAGCAGAGAGTATAATCAGCCCCAGCATTTT
CDR3 protein: CATSREYNQPQHF

J gene: TRBJ1-1
clone size: few
D gene: .
V gene: TRBV5-1
CDR3 DNA: TGCGCCAGCAGCCTCGACCCAGGGGACACTGAAGCTTTCTTT
CDR3 protein: CASSLDPGDTEAFF

J gene: TRBJ1-2
clone size: .
D gene: .
V gene: TRBV6-5
CDR3 DNA: TGTGCCAGCAGTTACTCTCCTCGGCCCTATGGCTACACCTTC
CDR3 protein: CASSYSPRPYGYTF

J gene: TRBJ2-3
clone size: .
D gene: .
V gene: TRBV5-4
CDR3 DNA: TGTGCCAGCAGCTTAGTCCCCACAGATACGCAGTATTTT
CDR3 protein: CASSLVPTDTQYF

J gene: TRBJ2-2
clone size: .
D gene: .
V gene: TRBV4-1
CDR3 DNA: TGCGCCAGCAGCCAAGATTTGCCCTTGCCCAACACCGGGGAGCTGTTTTTT
CDR3 protein: CASSQDLPLPNTGELFF

J gene: TRBJ2-4
clone size: few
D gene: .
V gene: TRBV7-9
CDR3 DNA: TGTGCCAGCAGCCATGACATGCTAGCCAAAAACATTCAGTACTTC
CDR3 protein: CASSHDMLAKNIQYF

J gene: TRBJ2-1
clone size: .
D gene: .
V gene: TRBV5-1
CDR3 DNA: TGCGCCAGCAGCCCGACCCAAGGGGACCAGTCGACAGTCCGCTCCTACAATGAGCAGTTCTTC
CDR3 protein: CASSPTQGDQSTVRSYNEQFF

J gene: TRBJ2-7
clone size: .
D gene: TRBD2
V gene: TRBV7-9
CDR3 DNA: TGTGCCAGCAGCGCACAAACGACTAGCGGGGGAACCTACGAGCAGTACTTC
CDR3 protein: CASSAQTTSGGTYEQYF

J gene: TRBJ1-1
clone size: .
D gene: .
V gene: TRBV25-1
CDR3 DNA: TGTGCCAGCAGCCCGCCGATAGCGACTGAAGCTTTCTTT
CDR3 protein: CASSPPIATEAFF

J gene: TRBJ1-4
clone size: few
D gene: .
V gene: TRBV7-9
CDR3 DNA: TGTGCCAGCAGCTTATATGGAAGGGGATCAACTAATGAAAAACTGTTTTTT
CDR3 protein: CASSLYGRGSTNEKLFF

J gene: TRBJ1-2
clone size: .
D gene: .
V gene: TRBV2
CDR3 DNA: TGTGCCAGCAGTCCTTTCAGGAGGGCTAACTATGGCTACACCTTC
CDR3 protein: CASSPFRRANYGYTF

J gene: TRBJ1-1
clone size: few
D gene: .
V gene: TRBV9
CDR3 DNA: TGTGCCAGCAGCGTATATGAGGGGTTGAACACTGAAGCTTTCTTT
CDR3 protein: CASSVYEGLNTEAFF

J gene: TRBJ2-1
clone size: few
D gene: .
V gene: TRBV5-1
CDR3 DNA: TGCGCCAGCAGCTTGTACTCAGGGACACTCTACAATGAGCAGTTCTTC
CDR3 protein: CASSLYSGTLYNEQFF

J gene: TRBJ1-6
clone size: once
D gene: .
V gene: TRBV13
CDR3 DNA: TGTGCCAGCAGCTTAGAACGGCGAAATAATTCACCCCTCCACTTT
CDR3 protein: CASSLERRNNSPLHF

J gene: TRBJ1-4
clone size: .
D gene: TRBD1
V gene: TRBV7-9
CDR3 DNA: TGTGCCAGCAGCTCCCACCGGGACAGGGGTGAAAAACTGTTTTTT
CDR3 protein: CASSSHRDRGEKLFF

J gene: TRBJ1-6
clone size: .
D gene: .
V gene: TRBV6-5
CDR3 DNA: TGTGCCAGCAGTTTAACACCGAGCTCCTATAATTCACCCCTCCACTTT
CDR3 protein: CASSLTPSSYNSPLHF

J gene: TRBJ1-2
clone size: few
D gene: .
V gene: TRBV6-5
CDR3 DNA: TGTGCCAGCGCCAACTATCCGGAATTTGGCTACACCTTC
CDR3 protein: CASANYPEFGYTF

J gene: TRBJ2-4
clone size: .
D gene: .
V gene: TRBV11-3
CDR3 DNA: TGTGCCAGCAGTGAACCACCTTGGGAGCCTAAAAACATTCAGTACTTC
CDR3 protein: CASSEPPWEPKNIQYF

J gene: TRBJ1-2
clone size: .
D gene: .
V gene: TRBV10-3
CDR3 DNA: TGTGCCATCAGTGAATTTGACAGGACCAACTATGGCTACACCTTC
CDR3 protein: CAISEFDRTNYGYTF

J gene: TRBJ2-3
clone size: .
D gene: .
V gene: TRBV5-1
CDR3 DNA: TGCGCCAGCAGGCATGTCGGGGGCCGGGGAACAGATACGCAGTATTTT
CDR3 protein: CASRHVGGRGTDTQYF

J gene: TRBJ2-1
clone size: .
D gene: TRBD1
V gene: TRBV7-2
CDR3 DNA: TGTGCCAGCAGCCCCGCTGAGGGGGACAGGGGGCTACTGGGAAAGTTCTTC
CDR3 protein: CASSPAEGDRGLLGKFF